A selection of T cell receptor beta chains follows, all from one sample in a study of blood T cell repertoires in COVID-19. Assay used: immunoSEQ multiplex PCR; TCRdb lists only in-frame clones, some missing. The sample consists of about 78,000 clones, approximately 80% of them appearing once. Sequencing input: peripheral blood. Receptors originate from a man aged 60 to 69 with active or convalescent COVID-19. Both conserved end residues are part of each CDR3. D genes are given only for firm matches. Only some rows state a clone size, as once, few, many or a class for expanded clones.

TRBV19	-	TRBJ1-1	-	CASSIPGGRNTEAFF	TGTGCCAGTAGTATTCCGGGGGGAAGGAACACTGAAGCTTTCTTT
TRBV30	-	TRBJ2-3	-	CAWSVSGDTQYF	TGTGCCTGGAGTGTATCAGGAGATACGCAGTATTTT
TRBV10-3	-	TRBJ2-6	-	CAISPPGLLSGANVLTF	TGTGCCATCAGCCCGCCGGGACTCCTCTCTGGGGCCAACGTCCTGACTTTC
TRBV30	-	TRBJ1-2	TRBD1	CACSDRVRTNYGYTF	TGTGCCTGTTCGGACAGGGTTAGGACCAACTATGGCTACACCTTC
TRBV18	-	TRBJ2-7	TRBD2	CASSPSFSSGTYEQYF	TGTGCCAGCTCACCGAGTTTCTCTAGCGGTACCTACGAGCAGTACTTC
TRBV9	-	TRBJ1-3	TRBD1	CASSASVGGQRVAGNTIYF	TGTGCCAGCAGCGCCTCTGTGGGGGGACAGAGGGTCGCTGGAAACACCATATATTTT
TRBV7-2	-	TRBJ1-4	TRBD1	CASSPGDRGHEEKLFF	TGTGCCAGCAGCCCGGGGGACAGGGGGCATGAGGAAAAACTGTTTTTT
TRBV11-2	-	TRBJ2-7	TRBD2	CASSLAASGSYEQYF	TGTGCCAGCAGCTTAGCGGCTAGCGGGAGTTACGAGCAGTACTTC
TRBV9	-	TRBJ2-7	-	CASSAGLSVLSYEQYF	TGTGCCAGCAGCGCCGGACTTTCTGTCCTCTCCTACGAGCAGTACTTC
TRBV6-2/TRBV6-3	-	TRBJ1-2	TRBD1	CASSLGQFGGYTF	TGTGCCAGCAGCCTGGGACAGTTTGGTGGCTACACCTTC
TRBV29-1	-	TRBJ2-2	-	CSVGRGTANTGELFF	TGCAGCGTTGGACGCGGGACAGCGAACACCGGGGAGCTGTTTTTT
TRBV4-2	-	TRBJ2-3	-	CASSQTDRPGTDTQYF	TGTGCCAGCAGCCAAACGGACCGCCCGGGGACAGATACGCAGTATTTT
TRBV18	once	TRBJ2-7	TRBD2	CASSPGLAGLTSYEQYF	TGTGCCAGCTCACCAGGTCTAGCGGGGTTGACTTCCTACGAGCAGTACTTC
TRBV4-1	-	TRBJ2-7	TRBD1	CASSHAGQGNYEQYF	TGCGCCAGCAGCCATGCTGGACAGGGTAACTACGAGCAGTACTTC
TRBV2	once	TRBJ1-3	TRBD1	CASRGQPDSGNTIYF	TGTGCCAGCAGGGGACAGCCCGACTCTGGAAACACCATATATTTT
TRBV14	once	TRBJ2-7	TRBD1	CASSPDRVGQYF	TGTGCCAGCAGCCCCGACAGGGTGGGACAGTACTTC
TRBV14	-	TRBJ1-5	-	CASSLGAREPQHF	TGTGCCAGCAGCCTGGGGGCGAGGGAGCCCCAGCATTTT
TRBV7-3	once	TRBJ1-2	TRBD1	CASSPSRTGGYGYTF	TGTGCCAGCAGCCCCTCTCGGACAGGGGGCTATGGCTACACCTTC
TRBV29-1	-	TRBJ1-4	-	CSVSLGGLSLEKLFF	TGCAGCGTTTCCCTCGGGGGGTTAAGCCTTGAAAAACTGTTTTTT
TRBV2	-	TRBJ2-3	-	CASSPGDGDTQYF	TGTGCCAGCAGTCCGGGGGACGGGGATACGCAGTATTTT
TRBV19	few	TRBJ2-1	-	CASSIGEGGRQFF	TGTGCCAGTAGTATAGGGGAGGGGGGACGGCAGTTCTTC
TRBV19	-	TRBJ1-2	TRBD1	CASTKGQVYGYTF	TGTGCCAGTACAAAGGGACAGGTCTATGGCTACACCTTC
TRBV7-2	-	TRBJ1-5	TRBD1	CASSPRQGYGNQPQHF	TGTGCCAGCAGCCCGAGACAGGGATATGGCAATCAGCCCCAGCATTTT
TRBV5-4	few	TRBJ1-1	-	CASSPPTVSLNTEAFF	TGTGCCAGCAGCCCCCCTACAGTGAGTTTAAACACTGAAGCTTTCTTT
TRBV5-6	-	TRBJ2-3	-	CASSLVFTDTQYF	TGTGCCAGCAGCTTGGTCTTTACAGATACGCAGTATTTT
TRBV7-9	-	TRBJ1-6	-	CASSLERPGNNSPLHF	TGTGCCAGCAGCTTAGAGAGGCCAGGGAATAATTCACCCCTCCACTTT
TRBV21-1	-	TRBJ1-1	-	CASSKGAGDEGLNTEAFF	TGTGCCAGCAGCAAAGGCGCGGGGGACGAGGGGCTGAACACTGAAGCTTTCTTT
TRBV7-4	few	TRBJ1-3	-	CASTPGGPSGNTIYF	TGTGCCAGCACCCCGGGGGGACCTTCTGGAAACACCATATATTTT
TRBV7-8	few	TRBJ1-2	TRBD1	CASSLQGARGYGYTF	TGTGCCAGCAGCCTCCAGGGGGCGCGGGGCTATGGCTACACCTTC
TRBV3-1/TRBV3-2	-	TRBJ2-3	TRBD2	CASSPQWTSGGGSDTQYF	TGTGCCAGCAGCCCCCAGTGGACTAGCGGGGGGGGCTCAGATACGCAGTATTTT
TRBV6-2/TRBV6-3	-	TRBJ2-1	-	CASSYGPWTAYNEQFF	TGTGCCAGCAGTTACGGGCCCTGGACAGCGTACAATGAGCAGTTCTTC
TRBV3-1/TRBV3-2	-	TRBJ1-3	-	CASSQSDIPSSGNTIYF	TGTGCCAGCAGCCAATCTGACATTCCGAGCTCTGGAAACACCATATATTTT
TRBV2	-	TRBJ2-2	-	CATRLSTAQRGELFF	TGTGCCACCCGACTGTCGACGGCCCAGAGAGGGGAGCTGTTTTTT
TRBV19	-	TRBJ1-3	-	CASRMTETVSGNTIYF	TGTGCCAGTAGAATGACAGAGACAGTCTCTGGAAACACCATATATTTT
TRBV12-5	-	TRBJ1-2	TRBD1	CASGSYQIGTGPYGYTF	TGTGCTAGTGGTTCGTATCAGATAGGGACAGGGCCCTATGGCTACACCTTC
TRBV5-1	few	TRBJ1-6	TRBD1	CASSLDRGDSPLHF	TGCGCCAGCAGCTTGGACAGGGGGGATTCACCCCTCCACTTT
TRBV27	few	TRBJ1-6	TRBD1	CASSSGQGYSPLHF	TGTGCCAGCAGTTCGGGACAGGGTTATTCACCCCTCCACTTT